This record looks at one T cell receptor beta chain sequence and its context. The source of the sample is a study of identifying expanded T cells in peripheral blood. Trimming left V 5 bases short and J 1 base short, with 12 bases between. The CDR3 is 14 amino acids. From germline, CDR1 is KGHSH and CDR2 LQKENI. Sequencing used immunoSEQ multiplex PCR; TCRdb keeps in-frame clones, though not all of them. Of 70,000 or so clones in the sample, 85% to 90% were seen once. The receptor was isolated from a person aged 18-69 years in good health. The chain joins TRBV18 to TRBJ2-7, with D possibly TRBD1 on 6 matching bases. The sequencing input was blood. CDR3 sequence: CASSALQGSYEQYF. CDR3 sequence (DNA): TGTGCCAGCTCAGCCTTACAGGGTTCCTACGAGCAGTACTTC.